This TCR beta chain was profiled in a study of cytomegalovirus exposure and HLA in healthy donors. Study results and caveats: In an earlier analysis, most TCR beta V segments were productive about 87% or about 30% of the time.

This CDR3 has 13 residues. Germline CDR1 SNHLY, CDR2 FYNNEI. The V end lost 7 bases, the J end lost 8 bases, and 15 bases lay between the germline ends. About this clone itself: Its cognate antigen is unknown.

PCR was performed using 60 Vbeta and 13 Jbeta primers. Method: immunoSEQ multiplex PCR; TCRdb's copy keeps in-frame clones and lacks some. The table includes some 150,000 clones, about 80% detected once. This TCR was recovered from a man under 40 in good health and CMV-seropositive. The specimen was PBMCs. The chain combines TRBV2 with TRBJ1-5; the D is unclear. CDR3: CASTPRRTEPQHF. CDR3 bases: TGTGCCAGCACCCCGAGGAGGACCGAGCCCCAGCATTTT.